This TCR beta chain appears in the sequencing data of a study of untreated major depressive disorder. V was cut by 0 bases and J by 5 bases, with 10 bases left in between. The CDR3 covers 14 residues. The germline CDR1 and CDR2 sequences are KGHSH and LQKENI. Sequencing used immunoSEQ multiplex PCR; TCRdb keeps in-frame clones, though not all of them. The table has about 22,000 clones, nearly 90% seen once; the top ten hold under 0.6%. The V gene is TRBV18, the J gene TRBJ1-1; TRBD1 might be the D (5 bases). The TCR comes from a middle-aged woman in good health. Sequences were obtained from CD4+ T cells from PBMCs. The CDR3 DNA follows: TGTGCCAGCTCACCACCGCAGGGTGTGACTGAAGCTTTCTTT. Its translation: CASSPPQGVTEAFF.